This TCR beta chain emerged from a study of regulatory T cells in long-lasting Graves disease. As regards this clonotype: What it recognizes is unknown.

CDR1 is LGHDT and CDR2 is YNNKEL in the germline V gene (reference sequence). The CDR3 has 18 amino acids. V dropped 0 bases and J dropped 1 base, with 15 bases sitting between them. Regarding time point: persistent/refractory GD, antithyroid drugs over 5 years with positive TRAb. PBMCs were the source of the RNA used for TCR sequencing. The peripheral blood volume drawn was roughly 8.7 milliliters, and it was collected into EDTA tubes. Investigators prepared the TCR beta libraries by applying iRepertoire HTBI primers and Arm-PCR of CDR3 regions. TCRdb re-called the multiplex PCR reads through MiXCR, storing one row per CDR3 protein. The sample carries about 470,000 distinct CDR3 sequences, under 25% recorded once. Study-wide results and caveats: TRBV28, TRBJ1-2 and TRBJ2-5 were segments that persistent disease favored. Lower TCR diversity was seen in persistent Graves' patients than in newly diagnosed ones.

The sequenced sample was peripheral blood mononuclear cells (PBMCs), obtained when the disease was refractory, from a patient treated with antithyroid drugs. The TCR sequence derives from a female donor with Graves disease. V usage is TRBV3-1 and J usage is TRBJ2-2; no clear D. This CDR3 is CASSQDTWLVRNTGELFF. CDR3 nucleotide sequence: TGTGCCAGCAGCCAAGATACATGGCTAGTAAGGAACACCGGGGAGCTGTTTTTT.